This TCR beta chain comes out of a study of CD8 T cells in Susac syndrome. Reverse transcription used roughly 0.45 to 1 ug RNA and random hexamers. TCRdb reanalysed the immunoSEQ multiplex PCR reads using MiXCR and keeps one entry per CDR3 protein. This table has around 130,000 distinct CDR3 sequences, around 91% appearing once. This CDR3 has 13 residues. Germline V gene sequence: CDR1 LNHNV, CDR2 YYDKDF (reference sequence). The V and J ends lost 4 bases and 6 bases, in that order; junction bases with no gene match: 5. The sequenced target, TCR beta, came from blood CD8+ and CD4+ T cells. This rearrangement joins TRBV15 to TRBJ2-7, with 8 bases identical to TRBD1. This TCR was recovered from a human donor with multiple sclerosis. The sample taken for sequencing was CD8+ T cells from PBMCs. The chain's CDR3 is CATSTDRGIEQYF. CDR3 coding DNA: TGTGCCACCAGCACCGACAGGGGTATCGAGCAGTACTTC.